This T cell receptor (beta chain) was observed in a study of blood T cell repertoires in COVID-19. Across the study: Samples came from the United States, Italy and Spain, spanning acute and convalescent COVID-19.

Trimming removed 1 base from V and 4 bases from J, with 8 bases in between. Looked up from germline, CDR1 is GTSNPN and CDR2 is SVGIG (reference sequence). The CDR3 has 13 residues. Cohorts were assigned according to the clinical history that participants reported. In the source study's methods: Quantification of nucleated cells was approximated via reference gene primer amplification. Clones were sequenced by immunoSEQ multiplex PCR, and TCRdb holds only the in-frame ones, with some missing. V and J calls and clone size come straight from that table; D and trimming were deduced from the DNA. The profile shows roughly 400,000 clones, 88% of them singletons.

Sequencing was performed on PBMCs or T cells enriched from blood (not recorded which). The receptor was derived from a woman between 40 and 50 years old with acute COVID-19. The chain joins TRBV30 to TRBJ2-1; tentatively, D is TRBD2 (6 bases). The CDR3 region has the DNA TGTGCCTGGAGTGGGGACTCTTACAATGAGCAGTTCTTC. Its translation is CAWSGDSYNEQFF.